Listed here are 28 T cell receptor beta chains from one sample, sequenced in a study of CD8 T cells in Susac syndrome. Random hexamers were used to reverse transcribe an amount of 0.5 to 1 ug RNA. From the immunoSEQ multiplex PCR reads, TCRdb called clonotypes with MiXCR, one entry per CDR3 protein. This repertoire shows around 99,000 distinct CDR3 sequences, roughly 96% found once; its top ten account for under 0.1%. The sequenced sample was CD4+ T cells from PBMCs. The receptor set was obtained from a human donor in good health.

This clonotype appeared once. The CDR3 DNA is TGTGCCAGCAGTCGGACTAGCGGGCAGCAGTTCTTC. Protein product: CASSRTSGQQFF. The chain couples TRBV6-5 to TRBJ2-1; 11 bases align to TRBD2. The V segment lost 5 bases and the J segment 11 bases; nucleotides outside the gene matches: 2. Germline V gives CDR1 MNHEY, CDR2 SVGAGI. The CDR3 is made up of 12 amino acids.

The chain joins TRBV30 to TRBJ1-3; D remains unclear. CDR3 length equals 11 residues. Germline V gene data show CDR1 as GTSNPN and CDR2 as SVGIG (reference sequence). The V and J ends lost 1 base and 5 bases respectively, with 3 bases between them. CDR3 amino acids: CAWSDRNTIYF. The CDR3 nucleotides read TGTGCCTGGAGTGACAGAAACACCATATATTTT.

The chain has TRBV6-1 and TRBJ2-3; 8 bases are a match to TRBD2. The CDR3 contains 15 residues. V lost 6 bases and J lost 4; bases outside the gene matches: 9. Germline CDR1 and CDR2: MNHNS and SASEGT. CDR3 residues: CASRPRGGQSDTQYF. CDR3 in DNA: TGTGCCAGCAGGCCCCGGGGGGGCCAGTCAGATACGCAGTATTTT.

This chain links TRBV7-9 with TRBJ1-1, with D possibly TRBD1 on 5 matching bases. The germline V gene encodes CDR1 SEHNR and CDR2 FQNEAQ (reference sequence). The CDR3 runs to 15 residues. V was pared by 7 bases and J by 0 bases, with 15 bases between. The CDR3 region is CASTTDGRVNTEAFF. CDR3 DNA sequence: TGTGCCAGCACCACCGACGGCAGGGTGAACACTGAAGCTTTCTTT.

The chain links TRBV12-3 or TRBV12-4 to TRBJ1-2; 8 bases match TRBD1. This CDR3 contains 14 residues. Losses at the gene ends were 5 bases for V and 2 bases for J; bases not matched to a gene: 4. The CDR3 protein is CASSPGGSNYGYTF. DNA of the CDR3: TGTGCCAGCAGTCCAGGGGGCTCAAACTATGGCTACACCTTC.

The chain couples TRBV9 to TRBJ2-4; TRBD1 might be the D (5 bases). This CDR3 contains 16 residues. Looked up from germline, CDR1 is SGDLS and CDR2 is YYNGEE. With 1 base removed from V and 2 bases from J, the gap between germline ends came to 13 bases. CDR3 region: CASSVTAGNTKNIQYF. The CDR3 coding sequence is TGTGCCAGCAGCGTAACGGCAGGGAATACCAAAAACATTCAGTACTTC. The full variable domain, completed using reference TRBV9 and TRBJ2-4, is DSGVTQTPKHLITATGQRVTLRCSPRSGDLSVYWYQQSLDQGLQFLIQYYNGEERAKGNILERFSAQQFPDLHSELNLSSLELGDSALYFCASSVTAGNTKNIQYFGAGTRLSVL.

The rearrangement joins TRBV5-8 to TRBJ1-5; possibly TRBD1 for D (5 bases). CDR1 and CDR2 from the germline V gene are SGHTS and YDEGEE. V gave up 6 bases and J gave up 5 bases, with 18 bases separating them. The CDR3 loop spans 15 amino acids. CDR3 DNA: TGTGCCAGCACCCGCGGGGCAGGCAGGGATCAGCCCCAGCATTTT. Translating it yields CASTRGAGRDQPQHF. Variable domain in full (rest from reference TRBV5-8 and TRBJ1-5): EAGVTQSPTHLIKTRGQQATLRCSPISGHTSVYWYQQALGLGLQFLLWYDEGEERNRGNFPPRFSGRQFPNYSSELNVNALELEDSALYLCASTRGAGRDQPQHFGDGTRLSIL.

The chain combines TRBV5-1 with TRBJ1-4, with D possibly being TRBD1 (5 bases). V was trimmed by 4 bases and J by 4 bases, leaving 11 bases between them. Germline V gene data show CDR1 as SGHRS and CDR2 as YFSETQ. The CDR3 has 14 amino acids. As DNA, the CDR3 is TGCGCCAGCAGCCCGGGACCGGGTAATGAAAAACTGTTTTTT. It specifies CASSPGPGNEKLFF. The full variable domain, its missing parts supplied by reference TRBV5-1 and TRBJ1-4, is KAGVTQTPRYLIKTRGQQVTLSCSPISGHRSVSWYQQTPGQGLQFLFEYFSETQRNKGNFPGRFSGRQFSNSRSEMNVSTLELGDSALYLCASSPGPGNEKLFFGSGTQLSVL.

J is TRBJ2-5 and V is TRBV2; TRBD2 matches at 7 bases. The CDR3 consists of 11 residues. CDR1 is SNHLY, CDR2 FYNNEI, per germline. The V segment lost 8 bases and the J segment 3 bases; nucleotides outside the gene matches: 0. The CDR3 spells CASGTKETQYF. In nucleotides, the CDR3 is TGTGCCAGCGGGACTAAAGAGACCCAGTACTTC.

This clonotype was recorded a few times. The chain recombines TRBV29-1 with TRBJ1-3, with a possible D match to TRBD1 (5 bases). This CDR3 spans 14 amino acids. Looked up from germline, CDR1 is SQVTM and CDR2 is ANQGSEA. V gave up 3 bases and J gave up 3 bases, with 12 bases separating them. Written as DNA, the CDR3 is TGCAGCGTTGATCGAGGGGCTGGTGGAAACACCATATATTTT. It translates to CSVDRGAGGNTIYF.

For the CDR3, the DNA is TGTGCCAGCAGCTCCAGAGGACTAGCGGGAGTAAGCTACAATGAGCAGTTCTTC. Translation: CASSSRGLAGVSYNEQFF. The chain recombines TRBV7-2 with TRBJ2-1; 13 bases line up with TRBD2. The CDR3 consists of 18 residues. Looked up from germline, CDR1 is SGHTA and CDR2 is FQGNSA. The V and J ends lost 4 bases and 3 bases, in that order; junction bases with no gene match: 9.

This clonotype was counted once. The chain carries TRBV28 and TRBJ1-2; tentative D call: TRBD1 (5 bases). V was pared by 2 bases and J by 4 bases, with 8 bases between. CDR3 length equals 13 residues. Germline V gene data show CDR1 as MDHEN and CDR2 as SYDVKM. The CDR3 loop is CASSLRDSYGYTF. DNA of the CDR3: TGTGCCAGCAGTTTACGAGACAGCTATGGCTACACCTTC.

This clonotype was recorded once. This rearrangement joins TRBV7-2 to TRBJ1-2; D gene uncertain. The CDR3 extends over 14 amino acids. The germline gives CDR1 SGHTA, CDR2 FQGNSA. The V and J ends lost 1 base and 2 bases respectively, with 8 bases between them. CDR3 nucleotide sequence: TGTGCCAGCAGCTTAGGACATTTGAACTATGGCTACACCTTC. It specifies CASSLGHLNYGYTF.

This clonotype was counted a single time. V usage is TRBV4-1 and J usage is TRBJ1-2, with a possible D match to TRBD1 (5 bases). The CDR3 runs 18 residues. CDR1 is MGHRA and CDR2 is YSYEKL in the germline V gene. The V end was cut by 0 bases, the J end by 4 bases, with 21 bases between. The CDR3 DNA sequence: TGCGCCAGCAGCCAAGATGAAGGGGCGACCGTCCGTGGCTATGGCTACACCTTC. Encoded protein: CASSQDEGATVRGYGYTF.

This clonotype has just one count. V is TRBV28 and J is TRBJ2-7, with a possible D match to TRBD2 (5 bases). Germline V CDR1 and CDR2: MDHEN, SYDVKM. The length of the CDR3 is 14 residues. Trimming shortened V by 2 bases and J by 0 bases, and 8 bases separated the two germline ends. The CDR3 bases are TGTGCCAGCAGTTTACCGGGGAGCTCCTACGAGCAGTACTTC. Protein sequence: CASSLPGSSYEQYF.

The gene calls are TRBV7-2 and TRBJ2-5; TRBD2 matches at 9 bases. The CDR3 length is 16 residues. CDR1 is SGHTA and CDR2 is FQGNSA in the germline V gene. Trimming cost V 3 bases and J 5 bases; bases outside gene matches: 10. The DNA for the CDR3 is TGTGCCAGCAGCTTGGGGCTAGCGGGGCTAATGGAGACCCAGTACTTC. It yields the protein CASSLGLAGLMETQYF.

This rearrangement joins TRBV7-9 to TRBJ1-4; weak D call: TRBD1 (5 bases). CDR3 length equals 15 residues. CDR1 is SEHNR and CDR2 is FQNEAQ in the germline V gene (reference sequence). The ends were cut back, 5 bases at V and 7 bases at J, with 17 bases in the middle. The CDR3 DNA reads as TGTGCCAGCAGCACCCCGAGGGGTATAGGTGAAAAACTGTTTTTT. It specifies CASSTPRGIGEKLFF.

The J gene is TRBJ2-5, the V gene TRBV18, with D unclear. CDR3 length: 14 amino acids. Trimming shortened V by 6 bases and J by 1 base, and 12 bases separated the two germline ends. Germline V gene data show CDR1 as KGHSH and CDR2 as LQKENI. CDR3 nucleotides: TGTGCCAGCTCTCCAACAAGTGGCCAAGAGACCCAGTACTTC. Its protein product is CASSPTSGQETQYF.

The CDR3: CASPVGWDTEAFF. CDR3 DNA sequence: TGTGCCAGCCCGGTGGGGTGGGACACTGAAGCTTTCTTT. The rearrangement uses TRBV19 and TRBJ1-1; D is ambiguous. CDR1 LNHDA and CDR2 SQIVND come from the germline V gene (reference sequence). The CDR3 length is 13 residues. V was trimmed by 9 bases and J by 3 bases, leaving 14 bases between them.

This clonotype turned up a few times. CDR3 nucleotides: TGTGCCAGCAGTTCCCCGGGGTACGAGCAGTACTTC. Amino acids: CASSSPGYEQYF. The V and J genes are TRBV6-6 and TRBJ2-7, with D possibly TRBD2 on 5 matching bases. CDR1 is MNHNY and CDR2 is SVGAGI in the germline V gene (reference sequence). Trimming took 4 bases from V and 4 from J, leaving 8 bases between them. The CDR3 covers 12 residues.

The CDR3 DNA reads TGTGCCAGCAGTAACAGCGGGGGCTCCTACAATGAGCAGTTCTTC. The encoded protein is CASSNSGGSYNEQFF. The V and J genes are TRBV6-5 and TRBJ2-1, with TRBD2 identical over 8 bases. The CDR3 loop spans 15 amino acids. Germline V CDR1 and CDR2: MNHEY, SVGAGI. With 5 bases clipped from V and 0 bases from J, the junction kept 3 bases outside the gene matches.

This chain joins TRBV20-1 and TRBJ1-6; no definite D call. This CDR3 comprises 11 residues. The V end was cut by 3 bases, the J end by 14 bases, with 11 bases between. CDR1 and CDR2 from the germline V gene are DFQATT and SNEGSKA (reference sequence). CDR3 coding DNA: TGCAGTGCTAGGTCCCCCGGGACCCTCCACTTT. It is translated as CSARSPGTLHF.

V gene TRBV28 combines with J gene TRBJ1-2; 8 nucleotides agree with TRBD1. The CDR3 spans 13 residues. V lost 7 bases and J lost 4; bases outside the gene matches: 5. Germline V gene lookup returns CDR1 MDHEN and CDR2 SYDVKM. CDR3 DNA: TGTGCCAGCATCGCGGACAGGGCCTATGGCTACACCTTC. This encodes CASIADRAYGYTF.

This clonotype was observed once. The chain couples TRBV30 to TRBJ1-1; no reliable D call. The V and J ends lost 2 bases and 2 bases respectively, with 12 bases between them. CDR1 and CDR2 (germline): GTSNPN, SVGIG (reference sequence). The CDR3 runs to 14 residues. The CDR3 region has the DNA TGTGCCTGGAGTTCAGGACGGACTAACACTGAAGCTTTCTTT. It translates to CAWSSGRTNTEAFF.

The V call is TRBV3-1, the J call TRBJ2-5; D gene unclear. The CDR3 totals 13 residues. The V end lost 2 bases, the J end lost 1 base, and 5 bases lay between the germline ends. CDR1 LGHDT and CDR2 YNNKEL come from the germline V gene (reference sequence). The CDR3 nucleotides are TGTGCCAGCAGCCAACAGCTCCAAGAGACCCAGTACTTC. Amino acid sequence: CASSQQLQETQYF.

V and J are TRBV2 and TRBJ2-2; 8 bases align to TRBD2. J lost 4 bases, V lost 7 bases, and 5 bases had no gene match. Per the germline V gene, CDR1 is SNHLY and CDR2 is FYNNEI. The CDR3 extends over 14 amino acids. This chain's CDR3 is CASKLAGGTGELFF. The CDR3 coding sequence is TGTGCCAGCAAGCTAGCGGGTGGCACCGGGGAGCTGTTTTTT.

This chain uses TRBV20-1 with TRBJ2-7; 10 nucleotides match TRBD1. The CDR3 is 18 amino acids. V lost 8 bases, J lost 4 bases, and 23 bases stayed unmatched. Germline V gene lookup returns CDR1 DFQATT and CDR2 SNEGSKA (reference sequence). CDR3 coding DNA: TGCAGTTTGCTTAACCGGGACAGGGGTCTCTCCGGCATGTACGAGCAGTACTTC. Its protein is CSLLNRDRGLSGMYEQYF.

This clonotype was seen a single time. This sequence joins TRBV7-2 and TRBJ1-5, with TRBD1 matching over 9 bases. This CDR3 contains 16 residues. In germline, CDR1 is SGHTA, CDR2 FQGNSA. J was trimmed by 3 bases and V by 2 bases; bases with no gene match: 5. The CDR3 sequence: CASSLMGTGLNQPQHF. CDR3 coding DNA: TGTGCCAGCAGCTTAATGGGGACAGGGCTCAATCAGCCCCAGCATTTT.